The 28 T cell receptor beta chains below were found in one sample sequenced in a study of T cell repertoires in cytomegalovirus infection. TCRdb independently ran MiXCR on the reads; one entry per CDR3 protein. The sample lists roughly 920,000 distinct CDR3 sequences; approximately 31% were seen once. Their antigens remain unidentified. The sample was cultured CD8+ T cells from PBMCs, taken from culture after CMV antigen stimulation. The receptors here all came from a human donor in good health (CMV status not recorded). Some clones in this sample may be carry-over from other donors' samples.

This clonotype was observed a few times. This chain uses TRBV6-2 or TRBV6-3 with TRBJ1-5; D remains unclear. Trimming removed 7 bases from V and 2 bases from J, with 24 bases in between. The length of the CDR3 is 18 residues. Germline V gene lookup returns CDR1 MNHEY and CDR2 SVGEGT. The CDR3 DNA is TGTGCCAGCATCGCTGCCGACCGACACCTTGCTGGCAATCAGCCCCAGCATTTT. Its translation: CASIAADRHLAGNQPQHF.

This clonotype occurred a few times. This rearrangement joins TRBV6-8 to TRBJ2-1; no clear D gene. In germline, CDR1 is MNHGY, CDR2 SAAAGT. Trimming removed 6 bases at V and 4 bases at J, with 19 bases between. CDR3 length: 16 residues. The CDR3 nucleotides are TGTGCCAGCAGCGTCTTTGAGTCATCCTTATACAATGAGCAGTTCTTC. Protein sequence: CASSVFESSLYNEQFF.

This clonotype occurred many times. V is TRBV7-2 and J is TRBJ1-5; D possibly corresponds to TRBD1 (5 bases). Germline CDR1 is SGHTA and CDR2 is FQGNSA. The V gene lost 1 base and the J gene lost 0 bases, with 13 bases spanning the gap. The CDR3 is 17 residues long. CDR3 residues: CASSLGTPGYSNQPQHF. In nucleotides, the CDR3 is TGTGCCAGCAGCTTAGGAACTCCAGGGTATAGCAATCAGCCCCAGCATTTT.

This sequence joins TRBV10-2 and TRBJ1-1; unclear D gene. Germline V gene lookup returns CDR1 WSHSY and CDR2 SAAADI. Trimming left V 4 bases short and J 0 bases short, with 9 bases between. There are 14 residues in the CDR3. The CDR3 here is CASSVPGMNTEAFF. The CDR3 DNA reads as TGCGCCAGCAGTGTACCTGGCATGAACACTGAAGCTTTCTTT.

This clonotype has a handful of counts. This chain joins TRBV14 and TRBJ2-1, with 7 positions matching TRBD1. This CDR3 spans 15 amino acids. CDR1 SGHDN and CDR2 FVKESK come from the germline V gene. The V gene end was trimmed by 2 bases and the J gene end by 1 base; junction bases not matched to a gene: 2. CDR3 amino acids: CASSQRQGSYNEQFF. The DNA of the CDR3 is TGTGCCAGCAGCCAAAGACAGGGTTCCTACAATGAGCAGTTCTTC.

V is TRBV7-6 and J is TRBJ1-1; 7 nucleotides line up with TRBD1. J lost 0 bases, V lost 4 bases, and 8 bases had no gene match. The CDR3 spans 16 residues. In germline, CDR1 is SGHVS, CDR2 FNYEAQ. Written as DNA, the CDR3 is TGTGCCAGCAGCTCTCCCGGGACAGCCATGAACACTGAAGCTTTCTTT. This encodes CASSSPGTAMNTEAFF.

This clonotype was seen at least ten times. The chain is built from TRBV12-3 or TRBV12-4 and TRBJ2-3; D is ambiguous. The V end was cut by 4 bases, the J end by 3 bases, with 14 bases between. The CDR3 extends over 15 amino acids. Here the CDR3 reads CASSSPDVMTDTQYF. The CDR3, as DNA: TGTGCCAGCAGTTCACCAGACGTAATGACAGATACGCAGTATTTT.

This clonotype has more than one count but fewer than ten. This chain links TRBV15 with TRBJ1-5; D not resolved. This CDR3 region has 14 residues. Trimming pared 2 bases from V and 3 bases from J, leaving 8 bases between. CDR1 is LNHNV, CDR2 YYDKDF, per germline (reference sequence). CDR3 bases: TGTGCCACCAGCAGACGAGGCGCCAATCAGCCCCAGCATTTT. It translates to CATSRRGANQPQHF.

The chain links TRBV5-1 to TRBJ2-3, with D perhaps matching TRBD2 (6 bases). This CDR3 is built from 17 residues. Germline values: CDR1 SGHRS, CDR2 YFSETQ. V lost 0 bases and J lost 2, with 16 bases in between. The CDR3 protein is CASSLDGTGRITDTQYF. The CDR3 coding sequence is TGCGCCAGCAGCTTGGATGGGACTGGCCGAATCACAGATACGCAGTATTTT.

This clonotype came up a few times. This chain connects TRBV7-9 to TRBJ2-3; D may be TRBD2 (6 bases). This CDR3 contains 15 residues. Germline V gene sequence: CDR1 SEHNR, CDR2 FQNEAQ (reference sequence). Trimming removed 3 bases from V and 4 bases from J, with 14 bases in between. CDR3 residues: CASSFERWRADTQYF. The DNA of the CDR3 is TGTGCCAGCAGCTTCGAAAGATGGAGGGCAGATACGCAGTATTTT. The entire variable domain, with the rest obtained from reference TRBV7-9 and TRBJ2-3, is as follows: DTGVSQNPRHKITKRGQNVTFRCDPISEHNRLYWYRQTLGQGPEFLTYFQNEAQLEKSRLLSDRFSAERPKGSFSTLEIQRTEQGDSAMYLCASSFERWRADTQYFGPGTRLTVL.

Only one count was recorded for this clonotype. This sequence joins TRBV19 and TRBJ2-7; D tentatively fits TRBD1 or TRBD2 (7 bases each). The CDR3 runs 15 residues. Germline V gives CDR1 LNHDA, CDR2 SQIVND (reference sequence). V was cut by 5 bases and J by 2 bases, with 16 bases left in between. The CDR3 DNA sequence: TGTGCCAGTAGTGCAGGGGGGGGTCCAGCCTACGAGCAGTACGTC. It is translated as CASSAGGGPAYEQYV.

This clonotype was recorded a few times. This rearrangement joins TRBV4-1 to TRBJ2-1, with TRBD2 identical over 7 bases. The CDR3 covers 18 residues. Unmatched junction bases numbered 12, after V lost 4 bases and J lost 0 bases. Germline CDR1 MGHRA, CDR2 YSYEKL. The chain's CDR3 is CASSPRRLAESSYNEQFF. The CDR3 DNA follows: TGCGCCAGCAGCCCAAGAAGGCTAGCGGAGAGCTCCTACAATGAGCAGTTCTTC.

This clonotype was counted between two and nine times. This sequence joins TRBV6-2 or TRBV6-3 and TRBJ1-1; possibly TRBD1 for D (5 bases). Trimming cost V 6 bases and J 0 bases, with 8 bases left between them. The CDR3 is 13 residues long. Per the germline V gene, CDR1 is MNHEY and CDR2 is SVGEGT. The CDR3 bases are TGTGCCAGCAGGGCAGGGATGAACACTGAAGCTTTCTTT. It encodes CASRAGMNTEAFF.

This clonotype has a count of ten or more. The CDR3 reads CASSSSQGFGGANVLTF. The CDR3 DNA sequence: TGTGCCAGCAGCTCGTCCCAGGGCTTTGGTGGGGCCAACGTCCTGACTTTC. The chain uses TRBV7-9 and TRBJ2-6; tentative D call: TRBD1 (5 bases). This CDR3 is built from 17 residues. In germline, CDR1 is SEHNR, CDR2 FQNEAQ (reference sequence). V lost 4 bases to trimming and J lost 3 bases, with 16 bases between them.

This clonotype was seen a few times. V and J are TRBV23-1 and TRBJ2-3, with TRBD1 matching over 11 bases. TRBV23-1 is an open reading frame whose function is uncertain. This CDR3 region has 15 residues. The ends lost 4 bases at V and 4 bases at J; junction bases unmatched: 4. The CDR3 protein is CASSPQGQGADTQYF. CDR3 nucleotide sequence: TGCGCCAGCAGTCCCCAGGGACAGGGGGCAGATACGCAGTATTTT.

This clonotype was seen repeatedly, ten times or more. This rearrangement joins TRBV10-3 to TRBJ1-5, with a possible D match to TRBD1 (6 bases). The CDR3 runs 14 residues. The germline gives CDR1 ENHRY, CDR2 SYGVKD. V dropped 6 bases and J dropped 2 bases, with 11 bases sitting between them. DNA for the CDR3: TGTGCCATCAGCAGGGGTATAGGCAATCAGCCCCAGCATTTT. Protein sequence: CAISRGIGNQPQHF.

This sequence joins TRBV20-1 and TRBJ2-3, with TRBD2 identical over 13 bases. Germline values: CDR1 DFQATT, CDR2 SNEGSKA (reference sequence). V shed 3 bases, J shed 0 bases, and the junction held 9 bases outside the gene matches. CDR3 size: 18 residues. CDR3 residues: CSARTSGGYQPSTDTQYF. In nucleotides, the CDR3 is TGCAGTGCTAGGACTAGCGGGGGGTATCAACCTAGCACAGATACGCAGTATTTT.

This clonotype was found many times. CDR3 sequence: CASSRRTGAGTDTQYF. CDR3 bases: TGTGCCAGCAGCAGACGGACAGGGGCAGGCACAGATACGCAGTATTTT. This rearrangement joins TRBV7-6 to TRBJ2-3, with 9 positions matching TRBD1. J lost 1 base, V lost 5 bases, and 7 bases had no gene match. The CDR3 is 16 residues long. Looked up from germline, CDR1 is SGHVS and CDR2 is FNYEAQ.

This clonotype was picked up a small number of times. This rearrangement joins TRBV4-1 to TRBJ1-1; 9 nucleotides line up with TRBD1. Per the germline V gene, CDR1 is MGHRA and CDR2 is YSYEKL. CDR3 length: 16 amino acids. Germline trimming cut 3 bases from V and 1 base from J; bases unmatched to any gene: 6. The CDR3 is CASSHLEGQGNTEAFF. Here the CDR3 DNA reads TGCGCCAGCAGCCACCTGGAGGGACAGGGGAACACTGAAGCTTTCTTT.

V is TRBV27 and J is TRBJ2-1; 7 bases are shared with TRBD2. The CDR3 extends over 15 amino acids. The V segment lost 5 bases and the J segment 7 bases; nucleotides outside the gene matches: 11. Germline V gene data show CDR1 as MNHEY and CDR2 as SMNVEV (reference sequence). The CDR3 sequence is CASSTKDGGTNEQFF. Here the CDR3 DNA reads TGTGCCAGCAGTACTAAAGACGGGGGGACTAATGAGCAGTTCTTC.

The chain joins TRBV2 to TRBJ1-3; D call uncertain. CDR1 is SNHLY and CDR2 is FYNNEI in the germline V gene. This CDR3 region has 14 residues. With 3 bases removed from V and 0 bases from J, the gap between germline ends came to 6 bases. The CDR3 region has the DNA TGTGCCAGCAGTGACAAGATCTCTGGAAACACCATATATTTT. Translating gives CASSDKISGNTIYF.

Ten or more counts support this clonotype. The chain combines TRBV7-8 with TRBJ1-1, with 11 bases that match TRBD1. The CDR3 has 18 residues. Per germline, CDR1 SGHVS and CDR2 FQNEAQ. J was trimmed by 1 base and V by 1 base; bases with no gene match: 8. Here the CDR3 DNA reads TGTGCCAGCAGCTTAGAATGGGACAGGGGGTCATCGAACACTGAAGCTTTCTTT. The encoded protein is CASSLEWDRGSSNTEAFF.

In its sample, this clonotype was seen a few times. The chain joins TRBV12-3 or TRBV12-4 to TRBJ2-7, with 14 nucleotides matching TRBD2. CDR3 size: 15 residues. J was trimmed by 6 bases and V by 5 bases; bases with no gene match: 6. CDR3 sequence: CASSGGTSGGREQYF. In DNA form, the CDR3 reads TGTGCCAGCAGTGGTGGGACTAGCGGGGGACGCGAGCAGTACTTC.

As for this clonotype: A much larger clone sits a single nucleotide away, making a read error possible. The V gene is TRBV13, the J gene TRBJ1-4, with D possibly being TRBD1 (6 bases). Trimming removed 5 bases from V and 8 bases from J, with 12 bases in between. CDR1 and CDR2 from the germline V gene are PRHDT and FYEKMQ (reference sequence). This CDR3 contains 13 residues. Written as DNA, the CDR3 is TGTGCCAGCAGCCCGCCAGGGGACGAAAAACTGTTTTTT. Translated: CASSPPGDEKLFF.

Details on this clonotype: A much larger clonotype is one base distant, so this may be a read error. V is TRBV7-9 and J is TRBJ1-2; D is ambiguous. The CDR3 loop spans 12 amino acids. Germline V CDR1 and CDR2: SEHNR, FQNEAQ (reference sequence). CDR3 DNA sequence: TGTGTCACCCTCAGGCGGTCAGATGGCTACACCTTC. Translation gives CVTLRRSDGYTF.

This clonotype was counted only a few times. DNA for the CDR3: TGTGCCAGCAGCCTCGGGACTAGCGGGGACTCACCTTACAATGAGCAGTTCTTC. Protein sequence: CASSLGTSGDSPYNEQFF. The rearrangement links TRBV5-8 to TRBJ2-1; TRBD2 matches at 13 bases. The CDR3 length is 18 residues. V shed 4 bases, J shed 4 bases, and the junction held 11 bases outside the gene matches. Germline CDR1 reads SGHTS; CDR2 reads YDEGEE.

The chain has TRBV27 and TRBJ2-2; 10 positions agree with TRBD1. Per the germline V gene, CDR1 is MNHEY and CDR2 is SMNVEV (reference sequence). V trimming: 6 bases; J trimming: 5 bases; junction bases outside the gene matches: 6. This CDR3 is built from 15 residues. The CDR3, as DNA: TGTGCCAGCAGCCTCAGGGACAGGGGTACCGGGGAGCTGTTTTTT. Amino acids: CASSLRDRGTGELFF.

This clonotype was found a few times. V and J are TRBV28 and TRBJ1-1; no reliable D call. The germline CDR1 and CDR2 sequences are MDHEN and SYDVKM. V dropped 6 bases and J dropped 0 bases, with 11 bases sitting between them. CDR3 length equals 14 residues. The CDR3 DNA follows: TGTGCCAGCAGCCGTAGGGCCGTGAACACTGAAGCTTTCTTT. Encoded protein: CASSRRAVNTEAFF.